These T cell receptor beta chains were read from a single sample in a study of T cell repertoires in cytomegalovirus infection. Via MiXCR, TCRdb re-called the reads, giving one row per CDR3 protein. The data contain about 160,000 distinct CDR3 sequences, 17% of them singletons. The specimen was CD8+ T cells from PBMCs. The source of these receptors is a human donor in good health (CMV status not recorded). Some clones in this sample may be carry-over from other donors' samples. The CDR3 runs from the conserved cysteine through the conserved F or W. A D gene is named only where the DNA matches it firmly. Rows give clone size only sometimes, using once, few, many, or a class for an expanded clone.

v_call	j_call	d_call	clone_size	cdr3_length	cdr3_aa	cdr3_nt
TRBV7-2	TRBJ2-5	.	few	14	CASSLASPRETQYF	TGTGCCAGCAGCTTAGCCTCCCCCAGGGAGACCCAGTACTTC
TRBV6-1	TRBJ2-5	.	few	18	CASRKPTAPLSPILSQYF	TGTGCCAGCAGAAAACCAACAGCCCCCCTATCGCCTATTCTTTCCCAGTACTTC
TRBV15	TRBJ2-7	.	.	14	CATSRDASSYEQYF	TGTGCCACCAGCAGAGATGCAAGCTCCTACGAGCAGTACTTC
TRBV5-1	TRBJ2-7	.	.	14	CASSLRSGSYEQYF	TGCGCCAGCAGCTTGAGATCAGGGTCCTACGAGCAGTACTTC
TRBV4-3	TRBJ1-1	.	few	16	CASSQDWGTLNTEAFF	TGCGCCAGCAGCCAAGACTGGGGGACATTGAACACTGAAGCTTTCTTT
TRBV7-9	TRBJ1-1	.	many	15	CASSPPGPLDTEAFF	TGTGCCAGCAGCCCTCCCGGGCCCCTCGACACTGAAGCTTTCTTT
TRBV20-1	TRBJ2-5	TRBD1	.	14	CSAIPWGQGETQYF	TGCAGTGCGATCCCTTGGGGACAGGGCGAGACCCAGTACTTC
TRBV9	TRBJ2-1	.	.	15	CASSTSGTVLNEQFF	TGTGCCAGCAGCACTTCCGGGACGGTCCTGAATGAGCAGTTCTTC
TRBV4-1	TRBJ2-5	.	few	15	CASSRLTYRGETQYF	TGCGCCAGCAGCCGTTTGACTTATCGGGGTGAGACCCAGTACTTC
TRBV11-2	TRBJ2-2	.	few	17	CASTRGLAGLGTGELFF	TGTGCCAGCACCCGGGGGCTCGCCGGACTCGGCACCGGGGAGCTGTTTTTT
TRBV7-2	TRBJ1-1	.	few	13	CASSLGFNTEAFF	TGTGCCAGCAGCTTAGGCTTTAACACTGAAGCTTTCTTT
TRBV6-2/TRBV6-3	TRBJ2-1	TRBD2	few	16	CASSYSTSGGSNEQFF	TGTGCCAGCAGTTACTCCACGAGCGGGGGGTCGAATGAGCAGTTCTTC
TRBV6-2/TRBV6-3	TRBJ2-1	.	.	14	CASRHQGQPNEQFF	TGTGCCAGCAGACACCAGGGACAACCTAATGAGCAGTTCTTC
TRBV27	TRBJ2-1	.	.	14	CASNLGGTYDEQFF	TGTGCCAGCAACCTAGGAGGGACATACGATGAGCAGTTCTTC
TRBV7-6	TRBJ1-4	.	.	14	CASSLRAGDEKLFF	TGTGCCAGCAGCTTAAGGGCCGGCGATGAAAAACTGTTTTTT
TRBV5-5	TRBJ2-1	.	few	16	CASSLDDRPTYNEQFF	TGTGCCAGCAGCTTGGATGACAGGCCCACCTACAATGAGCAGTTCTTC
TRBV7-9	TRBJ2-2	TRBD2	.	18	CASSRPRAGGPDTGELFF	TGTGCCAGCAGCCGCCCCCGGGCGGGGGGGCCGGACACCGGGGAGCTGTTTTTT
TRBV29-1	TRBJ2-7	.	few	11	CSVVTGAEQYF	TGCAGCGTTGTCACCGGGGCCGAGCAGTACTTC
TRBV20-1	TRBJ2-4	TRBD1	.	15	CSAIHRGHSKNIQYF	TGCAGTGCTATTCACAGGGGACATTCCAAAAACATTCAGTACTTC
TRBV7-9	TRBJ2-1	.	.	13	CASSLVSEGEQFF	TGTGCCAGCAGCTTAGTCTCGGAAGGTGAGCAGTTCTTC
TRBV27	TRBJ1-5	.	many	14	CASSSPGVNQPQHF	TGTGCCAGCAGTTCCCCAGGGGTCAATCAGCCCCAGCATTTT
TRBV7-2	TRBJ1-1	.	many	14	CASTPFRNGLSAFF	TGTGCCAGCACCCCATTCCGTAACGGCTTGTCGGCTTTCTTT
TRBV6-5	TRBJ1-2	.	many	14	CASPYRCKGDGYTF	TGTGCCAGCCCCTACCGCTGCAAGGGAGATGGCTACACCTTC
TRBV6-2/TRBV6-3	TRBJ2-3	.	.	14	CASTDWSETDTQYF	TGTGCCAGCACCGACTGGTCTGAAACAGATACGCAGTATTTT
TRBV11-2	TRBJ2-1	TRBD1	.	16	CASSKGGLQSYNEQFF	TGTGCCAGCAGCAAAGGGGGCCTTCAATCCTACAATGAGCAGTTCTTC
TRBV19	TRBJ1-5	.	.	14	CASSMDYSNQPQHF	TGTGCCAGTAGTATGGATTATAGCAATCAGCCCCAGCATTTT
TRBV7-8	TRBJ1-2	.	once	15	CASSLMGSANYGYTF	TGTGCCAGCAGCTTAATGGGGTCGGCTAACTATGGCTACACCTTC
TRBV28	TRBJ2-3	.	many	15	CAISLRRSSTDTQYF	TGTGCCATCTCTTTGCGGAGGAGTAGCACAGATACGCAGTATTTT
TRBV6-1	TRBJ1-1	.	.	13	CASSYKRNTEAFF	TGTGCCAGCAGTTATAAGCGGAACACTGAAGCTTTCTTT
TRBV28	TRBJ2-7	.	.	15	CASSSRGGISYEQYF	TGTGCCAGCAGTTCGAGGGGCGGGATATCCTACGAGCAGTACTTC
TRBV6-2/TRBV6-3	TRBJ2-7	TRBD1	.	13	CASSGDRGREQYF	TGTGCCAGCAGTGGGGACAGGGGGCGAGAGCAGTACTTC
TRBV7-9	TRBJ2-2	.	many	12	CASSLEAGELFF	TGTGCCAGCAGCTTAGAGGCCGGGGAGCTGTTTTTT
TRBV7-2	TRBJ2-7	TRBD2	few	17	CASSFFRLGGSSYEQYF	TGTGCCAGCAGCTTCTTTCGACTAGGCGGGAGCTCCTACGAGCAGTACTTC
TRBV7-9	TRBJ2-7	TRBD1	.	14	CASSARQGPYEQYF	TGTGCCAGCAGCGCCAGACAGGGACCCTACGAGCAGTACTTC
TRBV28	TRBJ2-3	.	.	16	CASSPSMRFSTDTQYF	TGTGCCAGCAGTCCAAGCATGCGGTTTAGCACAGATACGCAGTATTTT